This T cell receptor (beta chain) emerged from a study of CD8+ T cells in alopecia areata. Indicated treatment: oral pan-JAK inhibitor, 5-10 mg twice daily. Germline V gene lookup returns CDR1 SNHLY and CDR2 FYNNEI. Trimming cost V 1 base and J 3 bases, with 12 bases left between them. CDR3 length: 15 residues. Sequencing relied on a cDNA template that was reverse transcribed from extracted RNA. Clones were read by immunoSEQ multiplex PCR, and TCRdb kept only the in-frame ones, dropping some. The data contain 120,000 to 150,000 clones, approximately 80% of them singletons. The sequence derives from a human donor with alopecia areata. Sample: CD8+ T cells sorted from blood, taken at week 4, from a patient treated with tofacitinib. The rearrangement uses TRBV2 and TRBJ1-2; the D gene is possibly TRBD1 (5 bases). This CDR3 reads CASSEVKTAYYGYTF. The CDR3 nucleotides are TGTGCCAGCAGTGAAGTAAAGACAGCCTACTATGGCTACACCTTC.